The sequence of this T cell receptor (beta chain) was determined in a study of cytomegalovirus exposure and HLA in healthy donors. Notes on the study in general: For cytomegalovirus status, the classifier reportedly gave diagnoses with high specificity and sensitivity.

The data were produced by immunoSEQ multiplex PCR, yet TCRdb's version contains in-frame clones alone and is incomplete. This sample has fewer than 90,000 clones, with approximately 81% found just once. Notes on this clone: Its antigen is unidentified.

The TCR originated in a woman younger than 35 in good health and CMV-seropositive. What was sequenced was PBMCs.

CDR3 bases: TGTGCCAGCAGCTCCCCCTCGGGGGACGAGCAGTACTTC. Translated, it gives CASSSPSGDEQYF. The rearrangement links TRBV9 to TRBJ2-7; possible D gene TRBD2, 6 bases. Germline values: CDR1 SGDLS, CDR2 YYNGEE. The length of the CDR3 is 13 residues. V lost 4 bases and J 5 bases, leaving 13 bases between the germline ends.